This TCR beta chain derives from a study of glioma-infiltrating T cells. Germline V gene data show CDR1 as SGDLS and CDR2 as YYNGEE. This CDR3 has 14 residues. V shed 3 bases, J shed 2 bases, and the junction held 3 bases outside the gene matches. TCR alpha and beta CDR3 regions were amplified from RNA using iRepertoire nested multiplex PCR. TCRdb recomputed calls from the multiplex PCR reads with MiXCR, one row per CDR3 protein. The repertoire holds fewer than 500,000 distinct CDR3 sequences, roughly two fifths seen once, with about 12% in the top ten. This clonotype was sampled from a human donor with low-grade glioma or glioblastoma, undergoing nonglioma brain surgery, or in good health (not recorded which). The rearrangement uses TRBV9 and TRBJ2-3; the match to TRBD2 covers 7 bases. Sequencing was done on a sample of glioma tissue, nonneoplastic brain tissue, or PBMCs (not recorded which). Here the CDR3 DNA reads TGTGCCAGCAGCGATCTAGCGGACACAGATACGCAGTATTTT. Protein sequence: CASSDLADTDTQYF.